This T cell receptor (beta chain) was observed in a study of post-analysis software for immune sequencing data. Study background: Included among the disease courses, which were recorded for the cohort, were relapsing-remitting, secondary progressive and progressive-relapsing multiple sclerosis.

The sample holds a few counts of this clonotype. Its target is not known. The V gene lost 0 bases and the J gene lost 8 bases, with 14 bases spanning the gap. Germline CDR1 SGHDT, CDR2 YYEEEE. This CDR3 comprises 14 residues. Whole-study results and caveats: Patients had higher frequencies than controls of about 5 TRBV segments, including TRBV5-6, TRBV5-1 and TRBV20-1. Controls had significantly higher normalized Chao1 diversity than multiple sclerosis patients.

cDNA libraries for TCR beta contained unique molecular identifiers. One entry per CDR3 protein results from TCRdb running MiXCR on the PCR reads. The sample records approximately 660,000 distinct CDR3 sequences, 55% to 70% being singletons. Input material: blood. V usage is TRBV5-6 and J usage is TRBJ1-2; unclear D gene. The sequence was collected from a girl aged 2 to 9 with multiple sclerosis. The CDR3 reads CASSLDSARGGYTF. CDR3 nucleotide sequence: TGTGCCAGCAGCTTGGACAGCGCACGAGGCGGCTACACCTTC.